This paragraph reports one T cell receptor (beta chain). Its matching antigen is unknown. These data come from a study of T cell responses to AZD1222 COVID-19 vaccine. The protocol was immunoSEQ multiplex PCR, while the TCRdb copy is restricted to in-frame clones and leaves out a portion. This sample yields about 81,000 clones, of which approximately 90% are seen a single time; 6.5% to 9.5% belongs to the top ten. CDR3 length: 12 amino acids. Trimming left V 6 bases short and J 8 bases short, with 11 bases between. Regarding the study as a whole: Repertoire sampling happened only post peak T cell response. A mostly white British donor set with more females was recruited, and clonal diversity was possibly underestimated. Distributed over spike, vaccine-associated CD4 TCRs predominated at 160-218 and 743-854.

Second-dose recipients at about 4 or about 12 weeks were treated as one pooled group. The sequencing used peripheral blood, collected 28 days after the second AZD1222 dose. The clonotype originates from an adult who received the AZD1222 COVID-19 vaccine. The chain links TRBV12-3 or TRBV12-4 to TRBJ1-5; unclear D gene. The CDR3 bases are TGTGCCAGCAGCACCACAAGGGAGCCCCAGCATTTT. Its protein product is CASSTTREPQHF.